These T cell receptor beta chains were read from a single sample in a study of response to subunit inactivated influenza vaccine. TCRdb processed the RT-PCR reads anew with MiXCR; each CDR3 protein has one entry. The sample holds 200,000 to 250,000 distinct CDR3 sequences, more than 10% seen once. The sequencing here drew on non-naive T cells sorted from PBMCs, taken about 14 days before vaccination. The receptors come from a man aged 50 to 59 who received an inactivated influenza vaccine. CDR3s include the opening cysteine and the closing phenylalanine or tryptophan. Each record gives: clone size, D gene, J gene, V gene, CDR3 DNA, CDR3 protein. D genes are given only for firm matches. Clone size is shown for a subset of rows, as once, few, many or a class of expanded clone.

clone_size: few; d_call: .; j_call: TRBJ2-4; v_call: TRBV20-1; cdr3_nt: TGCAGTGCTAGAGATCTGACGGGAGCGCGCAACATTCAGTACTTC; cdr3_aa: CSARDLTGARNIQYF
clone_size: few; d_call: .; j_call: TRBJ2-5; v_call: TRBV7-2; cdr3_nt: TGTGCCAGCAGCTTAGTTTGGACAATCCAAGAGACCCAGTACTTC; cdr3_aa: CASSLVWTIQETQYF
clone_size: .; d_call: .; j_call: TRBJ1-1; v_call: TRBV18; cdr3_nt: TGTGCCAGCTCACCAGCTAGGGGGAACACTGAAGCTTTCTTT; cdr3_aa: CASSPARGNTEAFF
clone_size: .; d_call: TRBD2; j_call: TRBJ2-7; v_call: TRBV11-3; cdr3_nt: TGTGCCAGCAGCCAAACTAGCGGGACCTACGAGCAGTACTTC; cdr3_aa: CASSQTSGTYEQYF
clone_size: many; d_call: .; j_call: TRBJ1-6; v_call: TRBV28; cdr3_nt: TGTGCCAGCAGTTTAAGTTGGAAAACCCTCCACTTT; cdr3_aa: CASSLSWKTLHF
clone_size: .; d_call: .; j_call: TRBJ1-6; v_call: TRBV15; cdr3_nt: TGTGCCACCAGCCGCCTTGGAGGGGATAATTCACCCCTCCACTTT; cdr3_aa: CATSRLGGDNSPLHF
clone_size: many; d_call: .; j_call: TRBJ1-6; v_call: TRBV7-2; cdr3_nt: TGTGCCAGCAGCTTTACAGGGAATAATTCACCCCTCCACTTT; cdr3_aa: CASSFTGNNSPLHF
clone_size: few; d_call: TRBD1; j_call: TRBJ2-7; v_call: TRBV27; cdr3_nt: TGTGCCAGCAGTTTCGATCGACAGGGAAGGTCCTACGAGCAGTACTTC; cdr3_aa: CASSFDRQGRSYEQYF
clone_size: .; d_call: TRBD2; j_call: TRBJ2-3; v_call: TRBV12-5; cdr3_nt: TGTGCTAGTGGTTTGGTTGTGGGGGGGAGCACAGATACGCAGTATTTT; cdr3_aa: CASGLVVGGSTDTQYF
clone_size: few; d_call: .; j_call: TRBJ2-3; v_call: TRBV21-1; cdr3_nt: TGTGCCATCAGCCCTGGACTAGCGGGGGCCATCGCAGATACGCAGTATTTT; cdr3_aa: CAISPGLAGAIADTQYF
clone_size: many; d_call: TRBD1; j_call: TRBJ2-2; v_call: TRBV5-1; cdr3_nt: TGCGCCAGCAGCGGACAGGGATTCACCGGGGAGCTGTTTTTT; cdr3_aa: CASSGQGFTGELFF
clone_size: .; d_call: .; j_call: TRBJ2-3; v_call: TRBV20-1; cdr3_nt: TGCAGTGCTAGGGGGGGTCGTGAAAATACGCAGTATTTT; cdr3_aa: CSARGGRENTQYF
clone_size: many; d_call: .; j_call: TRBJ1-5; v_call: TRBV12-3/TRBV12-4; cdr3_nt: TGTGCCAGCAGTTTGTCTGGGGGCGGTAGGCCCCAGCATTTT; cdr3_aa: CASSLSGGGRPQHF
clone_size: few; d_call: .; j_call: TRBJ2-4; v_call: TRBV20-1; cdr3_nt: TGCAGTGCAGCGAGTCGAGCCAAAAACATTCAGTACTTC; cdr3_aa: CSAASRAKNIQYF
clone_size: many; d_call: .; j_call: TRBJ2-5; v_call: TRBV6-5; cdr3_nt: TGTGCCAGCACTTCGACAGGCCCCCAAGAGACCCAGTACTTC; cdr3_aa: CASTSTGPQETQYF
clone_size: .; d_call: .; j_call: TRBJ1-5; v_call: TRBV6-2/TRBV6-3; cdr3_nt: TGTGCCAGCAGCCGGGACCGGGGGTTGCCCCAGCATTTT; cdr3_aa: CASSRDRGLPQHF
clone_size: .; d_call: .; j_call: TRBJ2-5; v_call: TRBV15; cdr3_nt: TGTGCCACCAGCAGAGAGCGGGACCAAGAGACCCAGTACTTC; cdr3_aa: CATSRERDQETQYF
clone_size: .; d_call: .; j_call: TRBJ2-2; v_call: TRBV9; cdr3_nt: TGTGCCAGCAGCGTAGGATCTCAGGACACCGGGGAGCTGTTTTTT; cdr3_aa: CASSVGSQDTGELFF
clone_size: few; d_call: .; j_call: TRBJ1-1; v_call: TRBV29-1; cdr3_nt: TGCAGCGTTGAAGATCGGCGACGGGGGTATATGAACACTGAAGCTTTCTTT; cdr3_aa: CSVEDRRRGYMNTEAFF
clone_size: .; d_call: .; j_call: TRBJ2-3; v_call: TRBV20-1; cdr3_nt: TGCAGTGCTAGAGATCCAACAAGGTCAGATACGCAGTATTTT; cdr3_aa: CSARDPTRSDTQYF
clone_size: few; d_call: .; j_call: TRBJ2-2; v_call: TRBV7-2; cdr3_nt: TGTGCCAGCAGGCCTCCGGGACTCTCCACCGGGGAGCTGTTTTTT; cdr3_aa: CASRPPGLSTGELFF
clone_size: .; d_call: .; j_call: TRBJ2-3; v_call: TRBV20-1; cdr3_nt: TGCAGTGCTCGAGGGTGGGGCACAGATACGCAGTATTTT; cdr3_aa: CSARGWGTDTQYF
clone_size: few; d_call: TRBD1; j_call: TRBJ1-2; v_call: TRBV28; cdr3_nt: TGTGCCAGCAGTACCCCGACAGGGGACTATGGCTACACCTTC; cdr3_aa: CASSTPTGDYGYTF
clone_size: few; d_call: .; j_call: TRBJ1-1; v_call: TRBV7-2; cdr3_nt: TGTGCCAGCTCTTCAGGCAGCCGCACTGAAGCTTTCTTT; cdr3_aa: CASSSGSRTEAFF
clone_size: few; d_call: TRBD1; j_call: TRBJ1-6; v_call: TRBV7-6; cdr3_nt: TGTGCCAGCAGCTTAGAGCGGACAGGGTCAATGGCACCCCTCCACTTT; cdr3_aa: CASSLERTGSMAPLHF
clone_size: few; d_call: .; j_call: TRBJ1-1; v_call: TRBV6-2/TRBV6-3; cdr3_nt: TGTGCCAGCAGTTACCACCCACAGGGCTCTGAAGCTTTCTTT; cdr3_aa: CASSYHPQGSEAFF
clone_size: few; d_call: TRBD2; j_call: TRBJ2-3; v_call: TRBV2; cdr3_nt: TGTGCCAGCAGTTCCGGGACTAGCGGGGGGCTTGGGAGCACAGATACGCAGTATTTT; cdr3_aa: CASSSGTSGGLGSTDTQYF